This T cell receptor beta chain is drawn from a study of OX40 agonist ivuxolimab in advanced cancers. Regarding the study as a whole: Relative to CD4+, CD8+ T cells held more expanded clones on average.

Of note for this clone: What it binds is not known.

The V and J ends lost 3 bases and 6 bases, in that order; junction bases with no gene match: 3. The CDR3 is 14 residues long. Germline V gives CDR1 LGHNA, CDR2 YNFKEQ. Profiled with immunoSEQ multiplex PCR; TCRdb holds only in-frame clones, not every one. The profile shows 55,000 to 80,000 clones, approximately 90% of them singletons. The chain combines TRBV4-2 with TRBJ2-7, with 12 bases identical to TRBD1. This sequence originates from an adult with an advanced solid tumor such as melanoma, head and neck, liver or kidney cancer. Sequenced here: CD4+ or CD8+ T cells sorted from blood, sampled in a trial of the OX40 agonist ivuxolimab. This chain's CDR3 is CASSQPGQGAEQYF. CDR3 DNA: TGTGCCAGCAGCCAGCCGGGACAGGGGGCCGAGCAGTACTTC.